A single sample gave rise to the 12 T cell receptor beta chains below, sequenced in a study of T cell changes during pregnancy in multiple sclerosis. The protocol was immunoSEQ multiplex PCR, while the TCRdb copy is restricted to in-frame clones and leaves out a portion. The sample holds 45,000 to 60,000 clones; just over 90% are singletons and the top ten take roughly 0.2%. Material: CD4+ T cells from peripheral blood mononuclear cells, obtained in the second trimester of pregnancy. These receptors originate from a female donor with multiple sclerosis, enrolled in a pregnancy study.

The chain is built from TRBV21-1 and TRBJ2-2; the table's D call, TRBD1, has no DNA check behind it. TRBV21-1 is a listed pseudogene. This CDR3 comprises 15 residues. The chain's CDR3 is CASRPTGENTGELFF. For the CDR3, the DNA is TGTGCCAGCAGACCGACAGGGGAGAACACCGGGGAGCTGTTTTTT.

The CDR3 coding sequence is TGCGCCAGCAGCCAACAAATTGACTTGTTTCGGTTCTTC. Protein sequence: CASSQQIDLFRFF. This sequence joins TRBV4-1 and TRBJ2-1; D is unclear. CDR1 and CDR2 from the germline V gene are MGHRA and YSYEKL. With 2 bases removed from V and 15 bases from J, the gap between germline ends came to 17 bases. This CDR3 has 13 amino acids.

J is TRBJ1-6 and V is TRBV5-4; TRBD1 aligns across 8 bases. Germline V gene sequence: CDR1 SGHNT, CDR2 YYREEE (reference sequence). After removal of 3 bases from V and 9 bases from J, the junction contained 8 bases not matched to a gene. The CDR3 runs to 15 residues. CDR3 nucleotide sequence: TGTGCCAGCAGCTCCTCACAGGGGGTGCCTTCACCCCTCCACTTT. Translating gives CASSSSQGVPSPLHF.

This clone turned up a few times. DNA for the CDR3: TGTGCCAGCAGCTTAGCTAGCGAGCAGTTCTTC. It encodes CASSLASEQFF. The chain has TRBV7-8 and TRBJ2-1; D unclear. Germline CDR1 reads SGHVS; CDR2 reads FQNEAQ. This CDR3 has 11 residues. V lost 0 bases, J lost 10 bases, and 4 bases lay in between.

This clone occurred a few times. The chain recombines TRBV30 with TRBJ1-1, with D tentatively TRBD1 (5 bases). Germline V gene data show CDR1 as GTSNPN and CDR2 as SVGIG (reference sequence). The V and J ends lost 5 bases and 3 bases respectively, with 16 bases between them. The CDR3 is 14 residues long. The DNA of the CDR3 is TGTGCCTGGGGTTTCGGACGGGGGGACACTGAAGCTTTCTTT. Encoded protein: CAWGFGRGDTEAFF. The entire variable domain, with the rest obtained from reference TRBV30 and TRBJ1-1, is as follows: SQTIHQWPATLVQPVGSPLSLECTVEGTSNPNLYWYRQAAGRGLQLLFYSVGIGQISSEVPQNLSASRPQDRQFILSSKKLLLSDSGFYLCAWGFGRGDTEAFFGQGTRLTVV.

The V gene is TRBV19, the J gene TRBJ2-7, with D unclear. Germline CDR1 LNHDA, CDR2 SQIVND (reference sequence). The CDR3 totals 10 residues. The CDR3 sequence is CVLRLYEQYF. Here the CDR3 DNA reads TGTGTCCTCAGGCTCTACGAGCAGTACTTC.

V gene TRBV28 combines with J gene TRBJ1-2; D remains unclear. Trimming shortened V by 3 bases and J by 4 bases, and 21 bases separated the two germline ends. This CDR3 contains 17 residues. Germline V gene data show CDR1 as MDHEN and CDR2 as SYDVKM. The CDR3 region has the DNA TGTGCCAGCAGTTTGGCGGGGAGCGGGTCGCTCCTCTATGGCTACACCTTC. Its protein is CASSLAGSGSLLYGYTF.

DNA of the CDR3: TGTGCCAGCAGTGCTGATCAGGACTATGGCTACACCTTC. This codes for CASSADQDYGYTF. The chain has TRBV2 and TRBJ1-2; D is ambiguous. CDR1 and CDR2 from the germline V gene are SNHLY and FYNNEI. The CDR3 is 13 residues long. Trimming left V 4 bases short and J 3 bases short, with 9 bases between.

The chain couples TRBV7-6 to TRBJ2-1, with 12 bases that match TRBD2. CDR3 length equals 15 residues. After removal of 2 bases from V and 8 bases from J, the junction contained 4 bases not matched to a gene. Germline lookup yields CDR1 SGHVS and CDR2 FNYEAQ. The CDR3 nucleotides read TGTGCCAGCAGCTTAAGTACTAGCGGGGGGTATGAGCAGTTCTTC. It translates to CASSLSTSGGYEQFF.

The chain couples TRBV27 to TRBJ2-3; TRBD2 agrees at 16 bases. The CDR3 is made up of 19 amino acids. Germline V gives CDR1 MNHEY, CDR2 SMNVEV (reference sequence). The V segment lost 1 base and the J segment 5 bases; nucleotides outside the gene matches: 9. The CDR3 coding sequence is TGTGCCAGCAGTTTATTGGGACTAGCGGGAGGGGACTCTCGAGATACGCAGTATTTT. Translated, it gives CASSLLGLAGGDSRDTQYF.

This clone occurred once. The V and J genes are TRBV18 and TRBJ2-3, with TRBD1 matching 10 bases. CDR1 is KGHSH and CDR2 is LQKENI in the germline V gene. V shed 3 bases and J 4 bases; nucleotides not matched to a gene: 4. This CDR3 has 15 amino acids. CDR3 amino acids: CASSPGDRGADTQYF. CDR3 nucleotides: TGTGCCAGCTCACCTGGGGACAGGGGCGCAGATACGCAGTATTTT. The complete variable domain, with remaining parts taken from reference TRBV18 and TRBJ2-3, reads NAGVMQNPRHLVRRRGQEARLRCSPMKGHSHVYWYRQLPEEGLKFMVYLQKENIIDESGMPKERFSAEFPKEGPSILRIQQVVRGDSAAYFCASSPGDRGADTQYFGPGTRLTVL.

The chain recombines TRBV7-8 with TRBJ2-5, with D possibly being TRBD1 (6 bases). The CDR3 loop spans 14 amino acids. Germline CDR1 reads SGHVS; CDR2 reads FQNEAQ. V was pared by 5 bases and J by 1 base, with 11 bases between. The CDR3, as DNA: TGTGCCAGCAGCCCCCGACAGGCCCAAGAGACCCAGTACTTC. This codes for CASSPRQAQETQYF.